These 29 T cell receptor beta chains originate from one sample sequenced in a study of blood T cell repertoires in COVID-19. Assay: immunoSEQ multiplex PCR; the TCRdb copy retains only in-frame clones and omits some. The sample holds 310,000 or so clones; 75% to 90% are singletons and the top ten take around a tenth. Sample: PBMCs or T cells enriched from blood (not recorded which). The receptors shown here come from a woman aged 40 to 49 who had recovered from COVID-19.

This clone was counted between two and nine times. The chain uses TRBV29-1 and TRBJ1-1; D call uncertain. CDR3 length: 11 amino acids. Germline V gene sequence: CDR1 SQVTM, CDR2 ANQGSEA. Trimming removed 0 bases at V and 10 bases at J, with 9 bases between. The DNA of the CDR3 is TGCAGCGTTGAAGATGGGTCAGGAGCTTTCTTT. The encoded protein is CSVEDGSGAFF.

The chain uses TRBV6-5 and TRBJ2-3; 11 bases fit TRBD1. The CDR3 totals 14 residues. Germline V gene lookup returns CDR1 MNHEY and CDR2 SVGAGI. Trimming took 7 bases from V and 6 from J; bases not matched to a gene: 6. The CDR3 DNA follows: TGTGCCAGCACCAGGACAGGGGGCGCGGATACGCAGTATTTT. It yields the protein CASTRTGGADTQYF.

V usage is TRBV10-2 and J usage is TRBJ2-7; TRBD1 matches 8 bases. From germline, CDR1 is WSHSY and CDR2 SAAADI. V lost 0 bases, J lost 4 bases, and 5 bases stayed unmatched. This CDR3 is 15 amino acids long. The CDR3 spells CASSESSGQEYEQYF. CDR3 DNA sequence: TGCGCCAGCAGTGAGTCGTCGGGACAGGAGTACGAGCAGTACTTC.

The rearrangement joins TRBV2 to TRBJ1-1; a weak D match, TRBD1 (5 bases). This CDR3 has 14 amino acids. Trimming removed 7 bases from V and 0 bases from J, with 12 bases in between. Germline V gives CDR1 SNHLY, CDR2 FYNNEI. In DNA form, the CDR3 reads TGTGCCAGCATACTACAGGAAGTGAACACTGAAGCTTTCTTT. This encodes CASILQEVNTEAFF.

This clone was recorded a few times. V gene TRBV3-1 (or the pseudogene TRBV3-2) combines with J gene TRBJ2-2; TRBD2 matches 8 bases. Germline V gene data show CDR1 as LGHDT and CDR2 as YNNKEL (reference sequence). The CDR3 has 13 amino acids. Trimming cost V 2 bases and J 7 bases; bases outside gene matches: 0. As DNA, the CDR3 is TGTGCCAGCAGCCAACTAGCGGGCGGGGAGCTGTTTTTT. It yields the protein CASSQLAGGELFF.

The chain couples TRBV18 to TRBJ2-5; unclear D gene. Looked up from germline, CDR1 is KGHSH and CDR2 is LQKENI. The CDR3 contains 13 residues. V lost 2 bases, J lost 1 base, and 5 bases lay in between. CDR3 loop: CASSPGPQETQYF. The DNA for the CDR3 is TGTGCCAGCTCACCAGGGCCCCAAGAGACCCAGTACTTC. Supplemented by reference TRBV18 and TRBJ2-5, the full variable domain reads NAGVMQNPRHLVRRRGQEARLRCSPMKGHSHVYWYRQLPEEGLKFMVYLQKENIIDESGMPKERFSAEFPKEGPSILRIQQVVRGDSAAYFCASSPGPQETQYFGPGTRLLVL.

The V gene is TRBV5-4, the J gene TRBJ2-7; 8 bases agree with TRBD2. Germline assignment: CDR1 SGHNT and CDR2 YYREEE (reference sequence). Trimming removed 5 bases from V and 7 bases from J; junction bases left unmatched: 20. The CDR3 contains 17 residues. The CDR3 region is CASRRDGREASPWEQYF. Here the CDR3 DNA reads TGTGCCAGCAGACGGGACGGGCGGGAGGCCTCCCCCTGGGAGCAGTACTTC.

The chain employs TRBV5-1 and TRBJ2-1; TRBD1 might be the D (6 bases). The germline V gene encodes CDR1 SGHRS and CDR2 YFSETQ. This CDR3 spans 13 amino acids. Trimming removed 0 bases from V and 9 bases from J, with 10 bases in between. The CDR3 region is CASSLGGGGEQFF. The CDR3 DNA is TGCGCCAGCAGCTTGGGTGGGGGCGGTGAGCAGTTCTTC.

The chain is built from TRBV12-3 or TRBV12-4 and TRBJ1-2; TRBD1 might be the D (5 bases). This CDR3 contains 13 residues. The ends were cut back, 5 bases at V and 8 bases at J, with 15 bases in the middle. The CDR3 region is CASSPTGGWGYTF. The CDR3 coding sequence is TGTGCCAGCAGTCCCACCGGGGGTTGGGGCTACACCTTC.

The rearrangement uses TRBV9 and TRBJ2-7; 7 nucleotides align to TRBD1. Germline assignment: CDR1 SGDLS and CDR2 YYNGEE. CDR3 size: 14 residues. Losses at the gene ends were 5 bases for V and 2 bases for J; bases not matched to a gene: 7. The CDR3 sequence is CASRDRQGTYEQYF. CDR3 DNA: TGTGCCAGCAGAGATAGACAGGGCACCTACGAGCAGTACTTC.

V usage is TRBV9 and J usage is TRBJ1-3; no clear D. With 3 bases removed from V and 9 bases from J, the gap between germline ends came to 10 bases. This CDR3 region has 12 residues. CDR1 is SGDLS and CDR2 is YYNGEE in the germline V gene. This chain's CDR3 is CASSGPRGTIYF. Written as DNA, the CDR3 is TGTGCCAGCAGCGGCCCCCGGGGCACCATATATTTT.

V gene TRBV4-3 combines with J gene TRBJ2-7; 10 bases are a match to TRBD2. This CDR3 contains 18 residues. Germline V gene lookup returns CDR1 LGHNA and CDR2 YSLEER. J gave up 3 bases and V 2 bases, and 13 bases lay outside the gene matches. Here the CDR3 reads CASSQTLRTSGEIYEQYF. The CDR3 DNA follows: TGCGCCAGCAGCCAAACCCTAAGGACTAGCGGCGAGATCTACGAGCAGTACTTC.

This chain links TRBV6-5 with TRBJ2-1; perhaps TRBD1 as D (6 bases). Looked up from germline, CDR1 is MNHEY and CDR2 is SVGAGI. CDR3 length: 15 amino acids. V was trimmed by 6 bases and J by 2 bases, leaving 14 bases between them. CDR3 DNA: TGTGCCAGCAGCCCCGGGACATCTACCTACAATGAGCAGTTCTTC. This codes for CASSPGTSTYNEQFF.

This rearrangement joins TRBV27 to TRBJ1-3, with TRBD1 as a possible D gene (5 bases). The CDR3 is 14 residues long. From germline, CDR1 is MNHEY and CDR2 SMNVEV (reference sequence). V was clipped by 6 bases and J by 4 bases, with 13 bases between them. This chain's CDR3 is CASRQTGFGNTIYF. CDR3 bases: TGTGCCAGCAGACAAACAGGATTCGGAAACACCATATATTTT.

The chain recombines TRBV10-1 with TRBJ2-1; TRBD2 aligns across 10 bases. J gave up 7 bases and V 6 bases, and 9 bases lay outside the gene matches. The CDR3 contains 15 residues. Germline CDR1 and CDR2: WNHNN and SYGVQD (reference sequence). This CDR3 is CASRPGTSEGNEQFF. CDR3 sequence (DNA): TGCGCCAGCAGGCCCGGGACTAGCGAAGGGAATGAGCAGTTCTTC.

This clone was found once. The chain uses TRBV28 and TRBJ2-3; 13 bases fit TRBD2. Germline V gene sequence: CDR1 MDHEN, CDR2 SYDVKM. Trimming removed 5 bases from V and 2 bases from J; junction bases left unmatched: 4. The CDR3 sequence is 16 residues long. The CDR3 protein is CASSVLAGGLTDTQYF. CDR3 sequence (DNA): TGTGCCAGCAGTGTACTAGCGGGGGGGCTCACAGATACGCAGTATTTT. Using reference TRBV28 and TRBJ2-3 for the parts outside the CDR3, the full variable domain is DVKVTQSSRYLVKRTGEKVFLECVQDMDHENMFWYRQDPGLGLRLIYFSYDVKMKEKGDIPEGYSVSREKKERFSLILESASTNQTSMYLCASSVLAGGLTDTQYFGPGTRLTVL.

The chain recombines TRBV3-1 (or the pseudogene TRBV3-2) with TRBJ2-1; TRBD2 agrees at 15 bases. The CDR3 has 20 amino acids. V dropped 0 bases and J dropped 6; count of bases not matched to a gene: 12. Germline V gene data show CDR1 as LGHDT and CDR2 as YNNKEL (reference sequence). Written as DNA, the CDR3 is TGTGCCAGCAGCCAAGATCCTCGCCCCGGACTAGCGGGAGGGGGCAATGAGCAGTTCTTC. It is translated as CASSQDPRPGLAGGGNEQFF.

V and J are TRBV7-9 and TRBJ2-5; the match to TRBD2 covers 9 bases. Trimming took 3 bases from V and 4 from J; bases not matched to a gene: 6. The CDR3 consists of 15 residues. CDR1 SEHNR and CDR2 FQNEAQ come from the germline V gene (reference sequence). The CDR3 DNA reads as TGTGCCAGCAGCTTTCGGCGGGGGGGCGGAGAGACCCAGTACTTC. Its translation is CASSFRRGGGETQYF.

The CDR3 region has the DNA TGTGCCAGCAGCCAGACACTAGCGGGGAACTACGAGCAGTACTTC. Translated, it gives CASSQTLAGNYEQYF. This chain joins TRBV3-1 (or the pseudogene TRBV3-2) and TRBJ2-7, with 10 nucleotides matching TRBD2. The V segment lost 3 bases and the J segment 3 bases; nucleotides outside the gene matches: 5. This CDR3 has 15 residues. Germline-derived CDR1 and CDR2 are LGHDT and YNNKEL (reference sequence).

V is TRBV30 and J is TRBJ1-2; 10 positions agree with TRBD1. CDR3 length equals 14 residues. J gave up 4 bases and V 7 bases, and 9 bases lay outside the gene matches. CDR1 is GTSNPN and CDR2 is SVGIG in the germline V gene (reference sequence). The CDR3 loop reads CAFYGTGDLYGYTF. As DNA, the CDR3 is TGTGCCTTTTATGGGACAGGGGACCTCTATGGCTACACCTTC.

The DNA for the CDR3 is TGCGCCAGCAGCCCGGGTGGAAGCAGGGGTGAGCAGTTCTTC. Translated: CASSPGGSRGEQFF. The chain joins TRBV4-3 to TRBJ2-1; D possibly corresponds to TRBD1 (6 bases). The CDR3 sequence is 14 residues long. CDR1 and CDR2 (germline): LGHNA, YSLEER. V lost 4 bases and J 9 bases, leaving 16 bases between the germline ends.

This chain links TRBV2 with TRBJ1-2; D gene unclear. This CDR3 is built from 14 residues. The germline gives CDR1 SNHLY, CDR2 FYNNEI. Trimming took 1 base from V and 2 from J, leaving 8 bases between them. Written as DNA, the CDR3 is TGTGCCAGCAGTGAAGAGAGACTAAACTATGGCTACACCTTC. Translation gives CASSEERLNYGYTF.

The rearrangement links TRBV14 to TRBJ1-2, with a tentative D call TRBD1 (5 bases). The CDR3 sequence is 13 residues long. Trimming pared 4 bases from V and 8 bases from J, leaving 14 bases between. CDR1 and CDR2 from the germline V gene are SGHDN and FVKESK. The chain's CDR3 is CASSLGTLRGYTF. The CDR3 DNA reads as TGTGCCAGCAGCCTCGGGACTCTGAGGGGCTACACCTTC. Full variable domain (outside the CDR3, taken from reference TRBV14 and TRBJ1-2): EAGVTQFPSHSVIEKGQTVTLRCDPISGHDNLYWYRRVMGKEIKFLLHFVKESKQDESGMPNNRFLAERTGGTYSTLKVQPAELEDSGVYFCASSLGTLRGYTFGSGTRLTVV.

The gene calls are TRBV10-3 and TRBJ2-1; 10 positions match TRBD2. Germline-derived CDR1 and CDR2 are ENHRY and SYGVKD. This CDR3 spans 16 amino acids. With 2 bases clipped from V and 6 bases from J, the junction kept 7 bases outside the gene matches. The CDR3 here is CAISERGLAESNEQFF. The CDR3, as DNA: TGTGCCATCAGTGAGCGTGGACTAGCGGAATCCAATGAGCAGTTCTTC.

The chain has TRBV7-6 and TRBJ1-4; 9 positions agree with TRBD1. The CDR3 covers 15 residues. Germline values: CDR1 SGHVS, CDR2 FNYEAQ. The ends lost 1 base at V and 8 bases at J; junction bases unmatched: 5. Here the CDR3 reads CASSLVGDRAEKLFF. The CDR3 bases are TGTGCCAGCAGCTTAGTCGGGGACAGGGCAGAAAAACTGTTTTTT.

The chain combines TRBV6-5 with TRBJ2-7; possible D gene TRBD1, 6 bases. CDR1 MNHEY and CDR2 SVGAGI come from the germline V gene. The V and J ends lost 5 bases and 6 bases respectively, with 11 bases between them. The CDR3 extends over 12 amino acids. The CDR3: CASSPQGFEQYF. As DNA, the CDR3 is TGTGCCAGCAGTCCACAGGGATTCGAGCAGTACTTC.

V and J are TRBV29-1 and TRBJ2-7; D is ambiguous. Trimming pared 4 bases from V and 2 bases from J, leaving 9 bases between. CDR1 and CDR2 from the germline V gene are SQVTM and ANQGSEA. The CDR3 loop spans 12 amino acids. The CDR3 sequence is CSVVRGTYEQYF. In nucleotides, the CDR3 is TGCAGCGTTGTGAGAGGAACCTACGAGCAGTACTTC.

This chain joins TRBV28 and TRBJ2-7; 7 positions agree with TRBD1. The CDR3 contains 17 residues. The germline V gene encodes CDR1 MDHEN and CDR2 SYDVKM. With V trimmed by 4 bases and J by 4 bases, 16 bases remained unmatched. CDR3 coding DNA: TGTGCCAGCAGTTCCCCTTTCGTGACAGGGATTTGGTACGAGCAGTACTTC. This codes for CASSSPFVTGIWYEQYF. Combining the CDR3 with reference TRBV28 and TRBJ2-7 gives the whole variable domain DVKVTQSSRYLVKRTGEKVFLECVQDMDHENMFWYRQDPGLGLRLIYFSYDVKMKEKGDIPEGYSVSREKKERFSLILESASTNQTSMYLCASSSPFVTGIWYEQYFGPGTRLTVT.

This sequence joins TRBV27 and TRBJ2-7; the match to TRBD2 covers 10 bases. The length of the CDR3 is 15 residues. CDR1 and CDR2 (germline): MNHEY, SMNVEV (reference sequence). Trimming cost V 2 bases and J 5 bases; bases outside gene matches: 6. DNA for the CDR3: TGTGCCAGCAGTTTAAAGGGACTAGCGCCCCACGAGCAGTACTTC. This codes for CASSLKGLAPHEQYF.